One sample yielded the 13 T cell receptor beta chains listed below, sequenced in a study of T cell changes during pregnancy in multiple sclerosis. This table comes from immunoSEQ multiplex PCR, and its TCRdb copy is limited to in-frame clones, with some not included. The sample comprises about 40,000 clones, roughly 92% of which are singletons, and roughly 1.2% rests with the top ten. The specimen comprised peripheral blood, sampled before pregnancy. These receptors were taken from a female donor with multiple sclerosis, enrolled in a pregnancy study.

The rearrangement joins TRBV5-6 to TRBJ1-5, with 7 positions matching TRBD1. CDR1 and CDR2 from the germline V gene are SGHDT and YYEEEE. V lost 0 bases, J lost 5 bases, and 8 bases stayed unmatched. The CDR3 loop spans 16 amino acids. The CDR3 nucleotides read TGTGCCAGCAGCTTGGCCCTCAGGGGGGACGATCAGCCCCAGCATTTT. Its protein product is CASSLALRGDDQPQHF. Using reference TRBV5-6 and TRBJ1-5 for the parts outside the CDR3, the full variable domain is DAGVTQSPTHLIKTRGQQVTLRCSPKSGHDTVSWYQQALGQGPQFIFQYYEEEERQRGNFPDRFSGHQFPNYSSELNVNALLLGDSALYLCASSLALRGDDQPQHFGDGTRLSIL.

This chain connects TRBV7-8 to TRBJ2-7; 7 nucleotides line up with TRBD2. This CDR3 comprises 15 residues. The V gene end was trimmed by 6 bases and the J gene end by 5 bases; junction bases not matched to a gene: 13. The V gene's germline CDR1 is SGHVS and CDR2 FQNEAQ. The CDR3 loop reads CASRPPEGGSHEQYF. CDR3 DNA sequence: TGTGCCAGCAGGCCCCCGGAAGGCGGGAGTCACGAGCAGTACTTC.

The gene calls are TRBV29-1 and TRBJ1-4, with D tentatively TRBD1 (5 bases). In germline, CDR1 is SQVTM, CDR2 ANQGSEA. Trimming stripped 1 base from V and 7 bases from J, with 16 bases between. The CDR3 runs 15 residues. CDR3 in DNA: TGCAGCGTTGAAGTTATGGGCGGGGCGGGTGAAAAACTGTTTTTT. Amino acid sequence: CSVEVMGGAGEKLFF. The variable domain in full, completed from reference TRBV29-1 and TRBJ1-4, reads SAVISQKPSRDICQRGTSLTIQCQVDSQVTMMFWYRQQPGQSLTLIATANQGSEATYESGFVIDKFPISRPNLTFSTLTVSNMSPEDSSIYLCSVEVMGGAGEKLFFGSGTQLSVL.

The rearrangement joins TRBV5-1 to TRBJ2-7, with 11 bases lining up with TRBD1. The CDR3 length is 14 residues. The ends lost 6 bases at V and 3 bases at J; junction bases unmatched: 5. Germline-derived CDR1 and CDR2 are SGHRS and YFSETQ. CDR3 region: CASNTGQGDYEQYF. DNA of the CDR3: TGCGCCAGCAACACGGGACAGGGGGACTACGAGCAGTACTTC.

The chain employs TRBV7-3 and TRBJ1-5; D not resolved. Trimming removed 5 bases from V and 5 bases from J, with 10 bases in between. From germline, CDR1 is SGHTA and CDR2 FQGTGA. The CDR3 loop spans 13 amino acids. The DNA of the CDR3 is TGTGCCAGCAGCCCGTCGGAGGATCAGCCCCAGCATTTT. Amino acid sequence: CASSPSEDQPQHF.

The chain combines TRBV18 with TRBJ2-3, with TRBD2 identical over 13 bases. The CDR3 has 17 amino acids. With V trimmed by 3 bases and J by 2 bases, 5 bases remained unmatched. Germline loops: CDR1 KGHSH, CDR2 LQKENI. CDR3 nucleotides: TGTGCCAGCTCACCCGGACTAGCGGGGGAACACACAGATACGCAGTATTTT. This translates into CASSPGLAGEHTDTQYF.

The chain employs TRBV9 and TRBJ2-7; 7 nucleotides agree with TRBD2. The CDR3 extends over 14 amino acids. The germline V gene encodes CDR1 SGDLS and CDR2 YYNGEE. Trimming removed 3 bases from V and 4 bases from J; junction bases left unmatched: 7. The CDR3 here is CASSEGWGGYEQYF. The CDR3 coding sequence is TGTGCCAGCAGCGAGGGGTGGGGGGGGTACGAGCAGTACTTC.

The CDR3 loop reads CASSQGLAGRNNEQFF. The CDR3 nucleotides are TGCGCCAGCAGCCAAGGACTAGCGGGAAGGAACAATGAGCAGTTCTTC. The rearrangement uses TRBV4-1 and TRBJ2-1; TRBD2 matches 11 bases. CDR1 is MGHRA and CDR2 is YSYEKL in the germline V gene. The CDR3 covers 16 residues. J lost 5 bases, V lost 1 base, and 4 bases had no gene match.

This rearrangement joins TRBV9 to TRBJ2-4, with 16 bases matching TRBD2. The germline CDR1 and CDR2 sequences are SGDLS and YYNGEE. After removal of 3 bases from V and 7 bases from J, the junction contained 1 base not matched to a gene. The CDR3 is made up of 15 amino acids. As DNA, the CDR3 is TGTGCCAGCAGCGCGGGACTAGCGGGAGGGAACATTCAGTACTTC. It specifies CASSAGLAGGNIQYF.

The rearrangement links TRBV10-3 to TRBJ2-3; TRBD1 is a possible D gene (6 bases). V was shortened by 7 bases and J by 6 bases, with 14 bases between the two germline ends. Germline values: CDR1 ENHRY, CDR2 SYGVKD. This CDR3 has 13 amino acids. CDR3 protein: CAITEDRTDTQYF. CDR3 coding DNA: TGTGCCATCACAGAGGACAGAACTGATACGCAGTATTTT.

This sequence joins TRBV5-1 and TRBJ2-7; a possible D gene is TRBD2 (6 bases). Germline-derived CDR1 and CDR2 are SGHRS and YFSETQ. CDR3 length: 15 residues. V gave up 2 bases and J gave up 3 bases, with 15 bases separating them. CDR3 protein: CASSFTASVHYEQYF. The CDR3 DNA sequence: TGCGCCAGCAGCTTTACGGCTAGCGTTCACTACGAGCAGTACTTC.

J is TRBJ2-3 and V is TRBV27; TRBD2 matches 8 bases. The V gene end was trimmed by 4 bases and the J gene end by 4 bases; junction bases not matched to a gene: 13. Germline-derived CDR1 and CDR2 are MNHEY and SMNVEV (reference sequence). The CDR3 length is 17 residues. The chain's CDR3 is CASSSAVAGRSADTQYF. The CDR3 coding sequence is TGTGCCAGCAGTTCCGCCGTAGCGGGACGCTCGGCAGATACGCAGTATTTT.

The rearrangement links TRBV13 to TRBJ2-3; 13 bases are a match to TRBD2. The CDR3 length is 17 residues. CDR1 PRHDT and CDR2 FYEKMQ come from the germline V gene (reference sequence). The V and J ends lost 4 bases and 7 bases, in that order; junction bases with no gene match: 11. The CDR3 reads CASSSGLAGVIAHTQYF. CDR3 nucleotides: TGTGCCAGCAGCTCAGGACTAGCGGGGGTGATCGCCCATACGCAGTATTTT.